These 17 T cell receptor beta chains originate from one sample sequenced in a study of blood T cell repertoires in COVID-19. Generated by immunoSEQ multiplex PCR, the TCRdb table keeps only in-frame clones and is missing some. The repertoire includes about 330,000 clones, 88% of them detected once, and 4% sits in the top ten. The sample comprised peripheral blood. These receptors were collected from a woman between 45 and 65 years old with active or convalescent COVID-19.

This sequence joins TRBV18 and TRBJ2-7, with TRBD2 matching 8 bases. This CDR3 is built from 15 residues. J lost 5 bases, V lost 4 bases, and 10 bases had no gene match. CDR1 and CDR2 (germline): KGHSH, LQKENI. The CDR3 sequence: CASSLTREGLNEQYF. The CDR3 region has the DNA TGTGCCAGCTCACTCACCCGGGAGGGCCTCAACGAGCAGTACTTC.

CDR3 sequence: CASSPGQGASEQYF. In nucleotides, the CDR3 is TGTGCCAGCAGTCCGGGACAGGGAGCATCCGAGCAGTACTTC. The chain joins TRBV6-5 to TRBJ2-7; 9 nucleotides line up with TRBD1. The V gene's germline CDR1 is MNHEY and CDR2 SVGAGI. The CDR3 loop spans 14 amino acids. The ends lost 5 bases at V and 6 bases at J; junction bases unmatched: 8.

This chain uses TRBV7-9 with TRBJ2-5, with TRBD1 identical over 7 bases. V was clipped by 4 bases and J by 5 bases; unmatched bases: 10. The CDR3 consists of 15 residues. Germline CDR1 and CDR2: SEHNR and FQNEAQ (reference sequence). The CDR3 coding sequence is TGTGCCAGCAGCTCCGCCTACAGGGGCCGGGAGACCCAGTACTTC. Translation: CASSSAYRGRETQYF.

V usage is TRBV30 and J usage is TRBJ2-7; possible D gene TRBD1, 6 bases. Trimming took off 7 bases at V and 3 bases at J, with 13 bases between the two ends. There are 12 residues in the CDR3. Germline-derived CDR1 and CDR2 are GTSNPN and SVGIG (reference sequence). CDR3 sequence (DNA): TGTGCCTCCGGGGACACGGGCTACGAGCAGTACTTC. This gives the protein CASGDTGYEQYF.

The chain links TRBV7-9 to TRBJ1-2; TRBD1 might be the D (6 bases). The germline gives CDR1 SEHNR, CDR2 FQNEAQ (reference sequence). The CDR3 length is 15 residues. The V gene lost 6 bases and the J gene lost 4 bases, with 18 bases spanning the gap. The CDR3 DNA is TGTGCCAGCAGACAAACAGGGATTGGAAGCTATGGCTACACCTTC. It codes for CASRQTGIGSYGYTF. Full variable domain (missing parts from reference TRBV7-9 and TRBJ1-2): DTGVSQNPRHKITKRGQNVTFRCDPISEHNRLYWYRQTLGQGPEFLTYFQNEAQLEKSRLLSDRFSAERPKGSFSTLEIQRTEQGDSAMYLCASRQTGIGSYGYTFGSGTRLTVV.

CDR3 amino acids: CASTRDREPQHF. The CDR3 DNA is TGTGCCAGCACCCGAGACAGGGAGCCCCAGCATTTT. The chain joins TRBV7-9 to TRBJ1-5; 7 bases match TRBD1. The V gene end was trimmed by 7 bases and the J gene end by 8 bases; junction bases not matched to a gene: 5. The CDR3 has 12 residues. Germline lookup yields CDR1 SEHNR and CDR2 FQNEAQ (reference sequence).

This clone was seen only once. The rearrangement links TRBV4-2 to TRBJ1-4, with TRBD1 as a possible D gene (5 bases). CDR1 is LGHNA and CDR2 is YNFKEQ in the germline V gene. The CDR3 is 13 residues long. Trimming stripped 6 bases from V and 8 bases from J, with 13 bases between. The CDR3 DNA reads as TGTGCCAGCAGAGCAGGGAACGGGGAAAAACTGTTTTTT. Translating it yields CASRAGNGEKLFF.

The chain combines TRBV7-9 with TRBJ1-3, with D perhaps TRBD1 (6 bases). There are 16 residues in the CDR3. Germline CDR1 SEHNR, CDR2 FQNEAQ (reference sequence). With 5 bases removed from V and 0 bases from J, the gap between germline ends came to 14 bases. CDR3 coding DNA: TGTGCCAGCAGCAAGACGACAGGCTTCTCTGGAAACACCATATATTTT. Its translation is CASSKTTGFSGNTIYF.

The rearrangement uses TRBV3-1 (or the pseudogene TRBV3-2) and TRBJ1-2, with 9 bases fitting TRBD1. There are 12 residues in the CDR3. The junction had 1 base not matched to a gene; V was cut back by 1 base and J by 10 bases. CDR1 is LGHDT and CDR2 is YNNKEL in the germline V gene (reference sequence). The chain's CDR3 is CASSQGDRDYTF. The CDR3 DNA reads TGTGCCAGCAGCCAAGGGGACAGGGACTACACCTTC.

The CDR3 nucleotides read TGCAGCGTTCCCCGGGGGGCCCAACAAGAGACCCAGTACTTC. It specifies CSVPRGAQQETQYF. The chain employs TRBV29-1 and TRBJ2-5; perhaps TRBD2 as D (7 bases). The CDR3 covers 14 residues. Germline CDR1 and CDR2: SQVTM and ANQGSEA. Trimming took off 5 bases at V and 2 bases at J, with 15 bases between the two ends.

This rearrangement joins TRBV6-6 to TRBJ1-4; D is possibly TRBD1 (5 bases). The CDR3 totals 12 residues. The V gene's germline CDR1 is MNHNY and CDR2 SVGAGI (reference sequence). Trimming left V 6 bases short and J 8 bases short, with 10 bases between. CDR3 nucleotides: TGTGCCAGCAGCGGGGGTCGAGAAAAACTGTTTTTT. Translated, it gives CASSGGREKLFF.

The chain recombines TRBV9 with TRBJ1-4, with D maybe TRBD1 (6 bases). The CDR3 consists of 14 residues. Germline CDR1 reads SGDLS; CDR2 reads YYNGEE. V dropped 3 bases and J dropped 6 bases, with 12 bases sitting between them. The CDR3: CASSAGQRDEKLFF. The CDR3 DNA follows: TGTGCCAGCAGCGCAGGACAGCGAGATGAAAAACTGTTTTTT.

The V gene is TRBV4-2, the J gene TRBJ2-5; 8 nucleotides match TRBD1. Germline V gene lookup returns CDR1 LGHNA and CDR2 YNFKEQ. V trimming: 0 bases; J trimming: 5 bases; junction bases outside the gene matches: 20. The CDR3 totals 20 residues. CDR3 bases: TGTGCCAGCAGCCAAGATTCCGCGCTCAAACAGGGGGTTTTAAGCGAGACCCAGTACTTC. It codes for CASSQDSALKQGVLSETQYF.

This chain joins TRBV28 and TRBJ1-2; 8 bases map to TRBD1. The length of the CDR3 is 17 residues. Per the germline V gene, CDR1 is MDHEN and CDR2 is SYDVKM. Trimming took 10 bases from V and 2 from J; bases not matched to a gene: 18. The CDR3 sequence is CATLGPGQESGNYGYTF. Written as DNA, the CDR3 is TGTGCCACCTTGGGACCGGGACAGGAGTCGGGAAACTATGGCTACACCTTC.

CDR3 residues: CASSVSPDGEGDNEQFF. The CDR3 bases are TGTGCCAGCAGCGTATCACCGGATGGAGAGGGGGACAATGAGCAGTTCTTC. The chain employs TRBV9 and TRBJ2-1, with D tentatively TRBD1 (6 bases). V was pared by 1 base and J by 5 bases, with 19 bases between. The CDR3 runs to 17 residues. The V gene's germline CDR1 is SGDLS and CDR2 YYNGEE.

The chain uses TRBV3-1 (or the pseudogene TRBV3-2) and TRBJ2-1; 10 bases agree with TRBD2. Germline CDR1 reads LGHDT; CDR2 reads YNNKEL (reference sequence). V was clipped by 0 bases and J by 6 bases; unmatched bases: 8. This CDR3 contains 17 residues. CDR3 protein: CASSQDLRLAGRNEQFF. In nucleotides, the CDR3 is TGTGCCAGCAGCCAAGATCTTAGACTAGCGGGCCGCAATGAGCAGTTCTTC.

The chain has TRBV29-1 and TRBJ1-1, with 8 bases fitting TRBD1. The CDR3 covers 13 residues. Looked up from germline, CDR1 is SQVTM and CDR2 is ANQGSEA. With 3 bases clipped from V and 8 bases from J, the junction kept 8 bases outside the gene matches. The CDR3 DNA reads TGCAGCGTTGATCCCTGGACAGGGAAGGAAGCTTTCTTT. This codes for CSVDPWTGKEAFF.